Listed below are T cell receptor beta chains from one sample, sequenced in a study of T cells in Graves' hyperthyroidism and ophthalmopathy. TCRdb recomputed calls from the multiplex PCR reads with MiXCR, one row per CDR3 protein. The table includes about 350,000 distinct CDR3 sequences, over 11% detected once. Sequenced input: blood. All receptors derive from a woman aged 30 to 39 with Graves' hyperthyroidism. Both conserved end residues are part of each CDR3. Some rows have no size entry. The others give once, few or many, or a class for an expanded clone.

TRBV20-1	TRBJ1-3	NA	CSARAGDGNTIYF
TRBV28	TRBJ2-1	many	CASSLVTSGRVEQFF
TRBV20-1	TRBJ1-2	NA	CSATGAGHYGYTF
TRBV20-1	TRBJ2-7	many	CSALDSGRGNEQYF
TRBV29-1	TRBJ2-5	NA	CSVDRSRDREKWYF
TRBV28	TRBJ2-1	many	CASSPHRTSLDEQFF
TRBV5-5	TRBJ2-3	many	CASSLAVSTDTQYF
TRBV28	TRBJ2-7	many	CASSRGEQYF
TRBV28	TRBJ1-1	many	CASSHRQGNTEAFF
TRBV11-2	TRBJ2-7	many	CASSRGYSKIYEQYF
TRBV12-3/TRBV12-4	TRBJ2-5	many	CASGTEETQYF
TRBV29-1	TRBJ2-1	few	CSVEDRQGASYNEQFF
TRBV10-3	TRBJ2-4	NA	CAISESTGPPIQYF
TRBV9	TRBJ1-2	many	CASSGQGRYGYTF
TRBV5-1	TRBJ2-1	many	CASSYGPPGPDNEQFF
TRBV19	TRBJ2-5	many	CASRSASGSRETQYF
TRBV5-6	TRBJ2-1	many	CASSIVYNEQFF
TRBV5-6	TRBJ2-2	few	CASHPGLADETGELFF
TRBV7-2	TRBJ2-2	many	CASRRSANTGELFF
TRBV28	TRBJ1-5	many	CASSLYPGRDINQPQHF
TRBV25-1	TRBJ2-5	NA	CASSEYRREGETQYF
TRBV6-1	TRBJ2-7	few	CASRPSGSEIYEQYF
TRBV7-8	TRBJ2-7	few	CASSPGGVVWEQYF
TRBV3-1	TRBJ1-5	NA	CASSQMGQNQPQHF
TRBV24-1	TRBJ1-4	NA	CATSDRTGSGTNEKLFF
TRBV19	TRBJ2-1	NA	CASSIVEDNEQFF
TRBV10-3	TRBJ2-1	many	CAISETSGSYNEQFF
TRBV7-9	TRBJ1-2	few	CASSSTGTGNYGYTF
TRBV10-1	TRBJ2-3	NA	CASSESAIGTQYF
TRBV28	TRBJ1-5	many	CASNSNQPQHF
TRBV20-1	TRBJ1-5	many	CSAPAMDQPQHF
TRBV27	TRBJ2-1	many	CASSFISTGVQGNEQFF
TRBV28	TRBJ2-7	many	CASSSVGRLGYEQYF
TRBV9	TRBJ1-2	few	CASSVVPTSYGYTF
TRBV20-1	TRBJ1-2	many	CSASPASTTPSYGYTF
TRBV24-1	TRBJ2-1	NA	CATSDFGSHEQFF
TRBV7-2	TRBJ1-6	few	CASSLFRGSPLHF
TRBV5-1	TRBJ2-7	few	CASRPGGRETDEQYF
TRBV9	TRBJ1-1	many	CASSSGGNTEAFF
TRBV5-1	TRBJ2-3	NA	CASSTGGGSDTQYF